These 11 T cell receptor beta chains were all obtained from the same sample, sequenced in a study of CD8 T cells in ankylosing spondylitis. TCRdb called the 5' RACE reads again in MiXCR, with one record for every CDR3 protein. The sample has roughly 250,000 distinct CDR3 sequences, under 12% seen once; the top ten hold about 2.8%. Sequenced sample: blood, either unsorted or a sorted T cell fraction (not recorded which). The origin of the receptors is a male donor with ankylosing spondylitis or in good health (not recorded which).

The V gene is TRBV7-7, the J gene TRBJ2-1, with D uncertain. Trimming shortened V by 0 bases and J by 7 bases, and 7 bases separated the two germline ends. This CDR3 contains 13 residues. Germline values: CDR1 SSHAT, CDR2 FNYEAQ (reference sequence). The CDR3 bases are TGTGCCAGCAGCTTAGCAGGGAAGAATGAGCAGTTCTTC. Translation: CASSLAGKNEQFF.

This chain uses TRBV11-2 with TRBJ1-1; D unresolved. The germline V gene has CDR1 SGHAT and CDR2 FQNNGV. Trimming left V 1 base short and J 6 bases short, with 12 bases between. The CDR3 is 14 amino acids. CDR3 amino acids: CASSLGARVAEAFF. CDR3 sequence (DNA): TGTGCCAGCAGCTTAGGTGCTCGGGTCGCTGAAGCTTTCTTT.

This clonotype occurred a few times. V is TRBV12-3 or TRBV12-4 and J is TRBJ2-2; the D gene is possibly TRBD1 (6 bases). Trimming cost V 6 bases and J 1 base, with 12 bases left between them. This CDR3 is built from 15 residues. The CDR3 spells CASRSGTKNTGELFF. CDR3 DNA: TGTGCCAGCAGGTCCGGGACAAAGAACACCGGGGAGCTGTTTTTT.

This clonotype was picked up many times. V and J are TRBV24-1 and TRBJ2-1, with 12 bases fitting TRBD2. Germline V CDR1 and CDR2: KGHDR, SFDVKD. The junction had 4 bases not matched to a gene; V was cut back by 6 bases and J by 5 bases. The CDR3 contains 15 residues. The CDR3 region has the DNA TGTGCCACCAGTCACGGACTAGCGGGAAACAATGAGCAGTTCTTC. The encoded protein is CATSHGLAGNNEQFF.

There are many counts of this clonotype. The CDR3 spells CASFPPQGQGHGYGYTF. CDR3 DNA: TGTGCCAGCTTTCCGCCCCAGGGACAGGGGCATGGCTATGGCTACACCTTC. The chain has TRBV18 and TRBJ1-2, with 10 bases matching TRBD1. This CDR3 spans 17 amino acids. Trimming cost V 7 bases and J 4 bases; bases outside gene matches: 15. Germline loops: CDR1 KGHSH, CDR2 LQKENI. Combining the CDR3 with reference TRBV18 and TRBJ1-2 gives the whole variable domain NAGVMQNPRHLVRRRGQEARLRCSPMKGHSHVYWYRQLPEEGLKFMVYLQKENIIDESGMPKERFSAEFPKEGPSILRIQQVVRGDSAAYFCASFPPQGQGHGYGYTFGSGTRLTVV.

This clonotype was recorded at least ten times. This sequence joins TRBV3-1 and TRBJ2-1; possibly TRBD1 for D (6 bases). V lost 4 bases and J 12 bases, leaving 13 bases between the germline ends. The CDR3 has 12 amino acids. The germline CDR1 and CDR2 sequences are LGHDT and YNNKEL (reference sequence). CDR3 residues: CASSPQIGGQFF. Written as DNA, the CDR3 is TGTGCCAGCAGCCCCCAGATAGGGGGGCAGTTCTTC.

This clonotype was seen repeatedly, ten times or more. The chain has TRBV5-1 and TRBJ2-3; D perhaps matches TRBD2 (5 bases). Trimming shortened V by 0 bases and J by 2 bases, and 13 bases separated the two germline ends. Germline V gene data show CDR1 as SGHRS and CDR2 as YFSETQ. The length of the CDR3 is 16 residues. Here the CDR3 DNA reads TGCGCCAGCAGCTTGGAGTCCGGGATACTCACAGATACGCAGTATTTT. It specifies CASSLESGILTDTQYF.

J is TRBJ2-3 and V is TRBV20-1; D might be TRBD2 (6 bases). The CDR3 length is 15 residues. Germline values: CDR1 DFQATT, CDR2 SNEGSKA (reference sequence). V was pared by 6 bases and J by 2 bases, with 18 bases between. CDR3 region: CSARSFRETTDTQYF. The CDR3 DNA is TGCAGTGCGCGATCATTTCGGGAGACCACAGATACGCAGTATTTT.

This clonotype was found many times. The chain recombines TRBV6-5 with TRBJ2-7; possible D gene TRBD2, 6 bases. The length of the CDR3 is 14 residues. Trimming stripped 0 bases from V and 4 bases from J, with 10 bases between. CDR1 MNHEY and CDR2 SVGAGI come from the germline V gene. In nucleotides, the CDR3 is TGTGCCAGCAGTTACTCTCAGGGACTTTACGAGCAGTACTTC. As protein: CASSYSQGLYEQYF.

This clonotype was seen ten or more times. The CDR3: CASSSDRSRVGTDTQYF. The DNA of the CDR3 is TGTGCCAGCAGCTCGGACAGGAGCCGAGTTGGCACAGATACGCAGTATTTT. The chain recombines TRBV7-2 with TRBJ2-3, with TRBD1 identical over 7 bases. The CDR3 length is 17 residues. With V trimmed by 4 bases and J by 1 base, 11 bases remained unmatched. Germline V gene sequence: CDR1 SGHTA, CDR2 FQGNSA.

This clonotype was observed at least ten times. V usage is TRBV5-1 and J usage is TRBJ1-4; tentatively, D is TRBD1 (6 bases). Between the trimmed V and J ends, which lost 4 bases and 2 bases, there was a span of 15 bases. CDR3 length equals 16 residues. Germline V CDR1 and CDR2: SGHRS, YFSETQ. CDR3 region: CASSPTPRGTNEKLFF. In nucleotides, the CDR3 is TGCGCCAGCAGCCCTACGCCGAGGGGGACTAATGAAAAACTGTTTTTT. The whole variable domain, remainder taken from reference TRBV5-1 and TRBJ1-4, is KAGVTQTPRYLIKTRGQQVTLSCSPISGHRSVSWYQQTPGQGLQFLFEYFSETQRNKGNFPGRFSGRQFSNSRSEMNVSTLELGDSALYLCASSPTPRGTNEKLFFGSGTQLSVL.